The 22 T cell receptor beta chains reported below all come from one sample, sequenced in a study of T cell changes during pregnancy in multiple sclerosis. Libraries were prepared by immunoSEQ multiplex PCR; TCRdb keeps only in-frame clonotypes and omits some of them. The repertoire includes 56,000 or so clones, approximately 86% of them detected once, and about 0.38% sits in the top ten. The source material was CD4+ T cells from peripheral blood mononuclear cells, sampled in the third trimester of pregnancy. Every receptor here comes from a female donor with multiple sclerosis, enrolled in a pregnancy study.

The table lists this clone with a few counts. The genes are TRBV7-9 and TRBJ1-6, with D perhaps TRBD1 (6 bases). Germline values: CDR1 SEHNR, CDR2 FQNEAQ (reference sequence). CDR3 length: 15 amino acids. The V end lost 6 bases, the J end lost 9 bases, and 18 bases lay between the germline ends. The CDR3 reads CASSLRTGISSPLHF. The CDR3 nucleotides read TGTGCCAGCAGTCTTCGCACAGGGATTTCTTCACCCCTCCACTTT.

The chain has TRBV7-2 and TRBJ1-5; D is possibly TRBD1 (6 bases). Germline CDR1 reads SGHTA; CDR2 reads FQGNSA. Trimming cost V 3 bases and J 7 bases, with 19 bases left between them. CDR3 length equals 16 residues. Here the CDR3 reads CASSFRGSRGGQPQHF. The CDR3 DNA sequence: TGTGCCAGCAGCTTTAGAGGGAGTCGAGGGGGACAGCCCCAGCATTTT.

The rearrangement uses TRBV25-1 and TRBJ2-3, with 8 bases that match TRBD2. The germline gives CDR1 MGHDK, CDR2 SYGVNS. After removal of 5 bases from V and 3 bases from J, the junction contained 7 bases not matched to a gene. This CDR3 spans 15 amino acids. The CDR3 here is CASSRGGSVTDTQYF. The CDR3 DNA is TGTGCCAGCAGTCGGGGGGGTAGCGTTACAGATACGCAGTATTTT.

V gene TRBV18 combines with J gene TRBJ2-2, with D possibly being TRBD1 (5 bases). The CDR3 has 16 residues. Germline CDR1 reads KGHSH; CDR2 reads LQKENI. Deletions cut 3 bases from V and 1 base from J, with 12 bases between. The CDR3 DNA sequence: TGTGCCAGCTCACCGGCTGCAGGGCGGAACACCGGGGAGCTGTTTTTT. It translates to CASSPAAGRNTGELFF.

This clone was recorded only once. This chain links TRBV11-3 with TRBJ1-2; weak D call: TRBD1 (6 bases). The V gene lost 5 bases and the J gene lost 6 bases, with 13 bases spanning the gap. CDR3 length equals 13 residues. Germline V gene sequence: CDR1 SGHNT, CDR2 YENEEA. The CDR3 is CASSRGAYDGYTF. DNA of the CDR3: TGTGCCAGCAGCCGGGGGGCGTATGATGGCTACACCTTC.

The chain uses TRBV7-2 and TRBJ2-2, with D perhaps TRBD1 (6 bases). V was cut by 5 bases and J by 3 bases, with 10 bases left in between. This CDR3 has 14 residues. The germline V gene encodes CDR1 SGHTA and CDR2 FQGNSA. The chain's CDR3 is CASSTGQHTGELFF. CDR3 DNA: TGTGCCAGCAGCACTGGACAGCACACCGGGGAGCTGTTTTTT.

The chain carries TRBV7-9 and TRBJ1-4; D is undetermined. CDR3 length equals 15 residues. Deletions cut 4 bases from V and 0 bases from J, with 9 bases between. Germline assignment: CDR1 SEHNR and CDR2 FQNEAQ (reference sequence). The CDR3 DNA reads TGTGCCAGCAGCTCGGGTGATGCAACTAATGAAAAACTGTTTTTT. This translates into CASSSGDATNEKLFF. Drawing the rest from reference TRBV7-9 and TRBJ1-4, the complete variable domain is DTGVSQNPRHKITKRGQNVTFRCDPISEHNRLYWYRQTLGQGPEFLTYFQNEAQLEKSRLLSDRFSAERPKGSFSTLEIQRTEQGDSAMYLCASSSGDATNEKLFFGSGTQLSVL.

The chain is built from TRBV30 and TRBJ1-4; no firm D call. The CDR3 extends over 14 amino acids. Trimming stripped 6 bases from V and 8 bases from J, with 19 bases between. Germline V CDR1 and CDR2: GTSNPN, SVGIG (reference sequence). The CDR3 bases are TGTGCCTGCGAACCAATCGGGGTCCGGGAAAAACTGTTTTTT. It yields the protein CACEPIGVREKLFF.

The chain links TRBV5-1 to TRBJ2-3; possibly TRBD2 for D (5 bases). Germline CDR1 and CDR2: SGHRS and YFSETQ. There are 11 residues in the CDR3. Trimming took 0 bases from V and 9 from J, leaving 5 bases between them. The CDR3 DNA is TGCGCCAGCAGCTTGGGGAGGACGCAGTATTTT. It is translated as CASSLGRTQYF.

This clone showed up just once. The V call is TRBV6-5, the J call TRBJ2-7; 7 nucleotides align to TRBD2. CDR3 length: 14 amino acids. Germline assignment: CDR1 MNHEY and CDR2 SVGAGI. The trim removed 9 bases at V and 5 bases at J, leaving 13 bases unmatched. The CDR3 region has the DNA TGTGCCAGTTCCTCGGGGGGTCCCTTGAACGAGCAGTACTTC. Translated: CASSSGGPLNEQYF.

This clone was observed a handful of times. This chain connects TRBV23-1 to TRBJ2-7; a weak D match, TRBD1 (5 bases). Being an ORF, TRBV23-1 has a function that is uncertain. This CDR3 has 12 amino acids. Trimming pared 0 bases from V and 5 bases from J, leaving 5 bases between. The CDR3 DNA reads TGCGCCAGCAGTCAATCAGGGGACGAGCAGTACTTC. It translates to CASSQSGDEQYF.

Here the CDR3 DNA reads TGTGCCAGCTCACCACCTGGGAACGGACTTCTGAGCAATCAGCCCCAGCATTTT. This gives the protein CASSPPGNGLLSNQPQHF. The J gene is TRBJ1-5, the V gene TRBV18; D is unresolved. Per the germline V gene, CDR1 is KGHSH and CDR2 is LQKENI. The CDR3 contains 18 residues. Trimming shortened V by 0 bases and J by 1 base, and 16 bases separated the two germline ends.

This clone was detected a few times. The CDR3 bases are TGTGCCAGCAGCTTAGTTCACAGTGCCCGCGGCTACACCTTC. Amino acid sequence: CASSLVHSARGYTF. The chain combines TRBV7-2 with TRBJ1-2; no clear D gene. CDR1 and CDR2 from the germline V gene are SGHTA and FQGNSA. The CDR3 totals 14 residues. V was cut by 1 base and J by 8 bases, with 14 bases left in between.

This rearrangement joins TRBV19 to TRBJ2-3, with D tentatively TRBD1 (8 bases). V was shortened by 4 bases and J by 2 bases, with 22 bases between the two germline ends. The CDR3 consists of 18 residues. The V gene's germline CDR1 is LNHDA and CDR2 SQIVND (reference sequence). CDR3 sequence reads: CASSTLGQGGIATDTQYF. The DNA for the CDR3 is TGTGCCAGTAGTACTTTAGGACAGGGAGGGATTGCCACAGATACGCAGTATTTT.

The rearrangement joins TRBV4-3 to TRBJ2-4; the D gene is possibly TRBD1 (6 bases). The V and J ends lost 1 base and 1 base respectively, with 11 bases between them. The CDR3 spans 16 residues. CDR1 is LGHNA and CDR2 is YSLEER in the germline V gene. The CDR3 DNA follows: TGCGCCAGCAGCCAAGCCTTCGACAGGGCCAAAAACATTCAGTACTTC. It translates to CASSQAFDRAKNIQYF.

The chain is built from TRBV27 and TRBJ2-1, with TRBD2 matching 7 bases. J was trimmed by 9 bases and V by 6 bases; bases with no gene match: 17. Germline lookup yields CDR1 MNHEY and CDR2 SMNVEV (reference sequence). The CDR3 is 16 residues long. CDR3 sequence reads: CASRSYLGRESSEQFF. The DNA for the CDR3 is TGTGCCAGCAGATCCTACCTGGGGAGGGAGAGTAGTGAGCAGTTCTTC.

CDR3 nucleotide sequence: TGTGCCAGCGGGGGACAGGGGGCGGATGGCTACACCTTC. This sequence encodes CASGGQGADGYTF. This chain uses TRBV27 with TRBJ1-2; 12 positions match TRBD1. The CDR3 is made up of 13 amino acids. V shed 8 bases, J shed 6 bases, and the junction held 4 bases outside the gene matches. The germline gives CDR1 MNHEY, CDR2 SMNVEV (reference sequence).

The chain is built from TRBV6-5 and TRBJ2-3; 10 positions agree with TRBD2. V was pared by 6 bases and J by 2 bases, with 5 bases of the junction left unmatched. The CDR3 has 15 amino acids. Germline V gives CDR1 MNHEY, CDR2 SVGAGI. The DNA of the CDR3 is TGTGCCAGCAGAAAACTAGCGGGGTTCACAGATACGCAGTATTTT. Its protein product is CASRKLAGFTDTQYF.

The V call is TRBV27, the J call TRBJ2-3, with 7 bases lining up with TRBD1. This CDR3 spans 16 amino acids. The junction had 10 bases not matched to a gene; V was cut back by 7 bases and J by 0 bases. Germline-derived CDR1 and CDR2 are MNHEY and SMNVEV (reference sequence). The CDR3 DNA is TGTGCCAGCAAGTCCTTTACAGGGGCCAGCACAGATACGCAGTATTTT. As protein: CASKSFTGASTDTQYF.

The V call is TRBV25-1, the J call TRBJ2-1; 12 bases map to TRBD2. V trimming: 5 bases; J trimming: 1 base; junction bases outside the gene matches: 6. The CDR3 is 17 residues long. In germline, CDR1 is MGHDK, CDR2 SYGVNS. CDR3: CASSPLAGGTSYNEQFF. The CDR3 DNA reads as TGTGCCAGCAGTCCACTAGCGGGGGGCACATCCTACAATGAGCAGTTCTTC.

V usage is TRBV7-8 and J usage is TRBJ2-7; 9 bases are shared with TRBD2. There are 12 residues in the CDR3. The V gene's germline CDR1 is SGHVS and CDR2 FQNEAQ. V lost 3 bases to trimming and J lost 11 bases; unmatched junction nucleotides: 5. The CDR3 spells CASSFDGTSKYF. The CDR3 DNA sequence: TGTGCCAGCAGCTTCGACGGGACTAGCAAGTACTTC.

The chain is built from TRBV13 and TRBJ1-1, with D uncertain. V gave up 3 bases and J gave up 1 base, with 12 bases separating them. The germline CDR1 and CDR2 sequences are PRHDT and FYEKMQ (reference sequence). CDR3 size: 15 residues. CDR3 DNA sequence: TGTGCCAGCAGCTTCGCCCTAGGAGGGAACACTGAAGCTTTCTTT. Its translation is CASSFALGGNTEAFF.